Below, one T cell receptor beta chain is given with its context. Its antigen is still unknown. The germline gene is not matched at one end of the junction; a read error may be the cause. The template was RNA from unsorted bulk tissue. This non-tumor lung sample came from over 3 cm beyond the tumor edge. The CDR3 is made up of 14 amino acids. Germline CDR1 reads MNHNY; CDR2 reads SVGAGI (reference sequence). Three rounds of nested PCR, following a modified ARM-PCR protocol, produced the TCRbeta library. Using its own MiXCR run on the multiplex PCR reads, TCRdb lists one record per CDR3 protein. Counted here are approximately 77,000 distinct CDR3 sequences, 70% to 90% occurring once; the ten biggest clones make up 51%. This sample stems from a study of tumor and adjacent non-tumor tissue in lung cancer. Whole-study context: There were 12 adenocarcinoma, a couple of squamous cell carcinoma and 1 small cell lung cancer cases.

Broader study findings: Tumor repertoires had a smaller top 100 clone share than normal lung.

The chain employs TRBV6-6 and TRBJ2-7, with D perhaps TRBD2 (6 bases). The clonotype comes from a man between 60 and 70 years old with non-small cell lung cancer. Sequenced input: distant non-tumor lung tissue. CDR3 sequence reads: CASNPSERNYEQYF. The CDR3 bases are TGTGCAAGCAACCCTAGCGAGAGAAACTACGAGCAGTATTTC.